What follows are 25 T cell receptor beta chains derived from one specimen sequenced in a study of early stage breast cancer tumors. Method: immunoSEQ multiplex PCR; TCRdb's copy keeps in-frame clones and lacks some. Among fewer than 80,000 clones listed, approximately 84% were seen once. Sequenced input: blood. The receptors shown here come from a person aged 35-55 years with breast cancer.

This clone was counted only a few times. The rearrangement links TRBV27 to TRBJ2-7; D unclear. V was clipped by 2 bases and J by 2 bases, with 7 bases between them. Germline V gene sequence: CDR1 MNHEY, CDR2 SMNVEV (reference sequence). This CDR3 region has 13 residues. The CDR3 spells CASSLKTTYEQYF. CDR3 sequence (DNA): TGTGCCAGCAGTTTAAAGACCACCTACGAGCAGTACTTC.

V usage is TRBV15 and J usage is TRBJ2-7, with D tentatively TRBD2 (5 bases). CDR3 length: 15 amino acids. The germline V gene has CDR1 LNHNV and CDR2 YYDKDF (reference sequence). V gave up 0 bases and J gave up 1 base, with 10 bases separating them. CDR3 nucleotides: TGTGCCACCAGCAGAGATCAAACGGGATCCTACGAGCAGTACTTC. Translated, it gives CATSRDQTGSYEQYF.

The rearrangement uses TRBV30 and TRBJ2-3, with TRBD2 identical over 7 bases. The trim removed 3 bases at V and 3 bases at J, leaving 3 bases unmatched. Germline V gene lookup returns CDR1 GTSNPN and CDR2 SVGIG (reference sequence). The CDR3 consists of 13 residues. CDR3 bases: TGTGCCTGGAGGGCTAGCGGAACAGATACGCAGTATTTT. It translates to CAWRASGTDTQYF.

The chain joins TRBV2 to TRBJ1-5, with 11 bases aligning to TRBD1. V trimming: 6 bases; J trimming: 8 bases; junction bases outside the gene matches: 9. Germline values: CDR1 SNHLY, CDR2 FYNNEI. The CDR3 contains 15 residues. In nucleotides, the CDR3 is TGTGCCAGCAGACCCGGGACAGGGGGTCCGGAGCCCCAGCATTTT. This translates into CASRPGTGGPEPQHF.

Concerning this clone: At one of its ends the junction is not consistent with the germline gene, which may arise from a read error. CDR3 in DNA: TGCAGTGCCCAGACTAGCGGGGCCTCTCACTTC. Amino acids: CSAQTSGASHF. The genes are TRBV20-1 and TRBJ2-5, with 11 positions matching TRBD2. This CDR3 is 11 amino acids long. Germline CDR1 DFQATT, CDR2 SNEGSKA (reference sequence).

This chain joins TRBV7-9 and TRBJ2-1; TRBD2 might be the D (6 bases). The CDR3 contains 18 residues. V was pared by 0 bases and J by 0 bases, with 15 bases between. Germline CDR1 is SEHNR and CDR2 is FQNEAQ (reference sequence). CDR3 DNA sequence: TGTGCCAGCAGCTTAGCTCCTCTAGCGTCCGTCTCCTACAATGAGCAGTTCTTC. The encoded protein is CASSLAPLASVSYNEQFF.

The CDR3 region is CASTLGPGGEKLFF. DNA of the CDR3: TGTGCCAGCACCCTCGGCCCCGGGGGGGAAAAACTGTTTTTT. The gene calls are TRBV6-4 and TRBJ1-4, with a tentative D call TRBD1 (5 bases). CDR1 is MRHNA and CDR2 is SNTAGT in the germline V gene. This CDR3 has 14 residues. Between the trimmed V and J ends, which lost 7 bases and 8 bases, there was a span of 17 bases.

The chain uses TRBV9 and TRBJ1-5; no clear D gene. CDR1 SGDLS and CDR2 YYNGEE come from the germline V gene. Deletions cut 4 bases from V and 3 bases from J, with 14 bases between. The CDR3 covers 15 residues. In nucleotides, the CDR3 is TGTGCCAGCAGCCCCAGGAGGGAGATCAATCAGCCCCAGCATTTT. Translated: CASSPRREINQPQHF.

V usage is TRBV6-1 and J usage is TRBJ2-3; 9 nucleotides match TRBD2. J was trimmed by 6 bases and V by 2 bases; bases with no gene match: 12. CDR1 is MNHNS and CDR2 is SASEGT in the germline V gene. The CDR3 extends over 17 amino acids. CDR3 region: CASSEWTLAGVVDTQYF. Written as DNA, the CDR3 is TGTGCCAGCAGTGAATGGACCTTAGCGGGAGTGGTGGATACGCAGTATTTT.

This chain connects TRBV7-9 to TRBJ2-7; 7 bases match TRBD1. The CDR3 spans 14 residues. From germline, CDR1 is SEHNR and CDR2 FQNEAQ (reference sequence). Trimming took 5 bases from V and 0 from J; bases not matched to a gene: 4. The CDR3 region is CASSLGQSSYEQYF. The CDR3 DNA is TGTGCCAGCAGCCTGGGACAGAGCTCCTACGAGCAGTACTTC.

V and J are TRBV28 and TRBJ2-3; D is unresolved. The CDR3 runs 15 residues. The V end lost 3 bases, the J end lost 1 base, and 11 bases lay between the germline ends. The V gene's germline CDR1 is MDHEN and CDR2 SYDVKM. CDR3 sequence (DNA): TGTGCCAGCAGTTTTTTCGGGTATCGCACAGATACGCAGTATTTT. Amino acids: CASSFFGYRTDTQYF.

The V and J genes are TRBV4-2 and TRBJ2-2, with D possibly TRBD1 on 5 matching bases. CDR3 length: 14 amino acids. Germline CDR1 and CDR2: LGHNA and YNFKEQ. V gave up 5 bases and J gave up 5 bases, with 12 bases separating them. The chain's CDR3 is CASSFPGYTGELFF. The CDR3 DNA follows: TGTGCCAGCAGCTTCCCAGGGTATACCGGGGAGCTGTTTTTT.

The chain employs TRBV5-1 and TRBJ1-2; 7 nucleotides line up with TRBD1. The CDR3 runs 15 residues. Germline V gene sequence: CDR1 SGHRS, CDR2 YFSETQ. J gave up 0 bases and V 4 bases, and 6 bases lay outside the gene matches. The CDR3 loop reads CASSPGGTANYGYTF. The CDR3 DNA reads TGCGCCAGCAGCCCGGGCGGGACAGCTAACTATGGCTACACCTTC.

The table lists this clone with a count of one. V gene TRBV28 combines with J gene TRBJ2-1, with 7 bases fitting TRBD2. This CDR3 is built from 14 residues. J gave up 2 bases and V 6 bases, and 4 bases lay outside the gene matches. Germline V gene lookup returns CDR1 MDHEN and CDR2 SYDVKM. The CDR3 here is CASRWGGAYNEQFF. The CDR3 region has the DNA TGTGCCAGCAGGTGGGGGGGGGCCTACAATGAGCAGTTCTTC.

The CDR3 sequence: CASSLGANQETQYF. Written as DNA, the CDR3 is TGCGCCAGCAGCTTGGGCGCGAACCAAGAGACCCAGTACTTC. V is TRBV5-1 and J is TRBJ2-5; D gene ambiguous. Per the germline V gene, CDR1 is SGHRS and CDR2 is YFSETQ. V gave up 0 bases and J gave up 0 bases, with 6 bases separating them. The CDR3 runs 14 residues. Variable domain in full (rest from reference TRBV5-1 and TRBJ2-5): KAGVTQTPRYLIKTRGQQVTLSCSPISGHRSVSWYQQTPGQGLQFLFEYFSETQRNKGNFPGRFSGRQFSNSRSEMNVSTLELGDSALYLCASSLGANQETQYFGPGTRLLVL.

The genes are TRBV6-9 and TRBJ2-5, with unresolved D. Germline CDR1 is MNHGY and CDR2 is SVAAGI. V shed 9 bases and J shed 2 bases, with 10 bases lying between them. CDR3 length: 12 residues. Here the CDR3 DNA reads TGTGCCAGAGAAAAGCAACAAGAGACCCAGTACTTC. It is translated as CAREKQQETQYF.

The V call is TRBV19, the J call TRBJ1-5; TRBD1 is a possible D gene (5 bases). The CDR3 contains 18 residues. With 0 bases removed from V and 3 bases from J, the gap between germline ends came to 18 bases. The germline V gene encodes CDR1 LNHDA and CDR2 SQIVND (reference sequence). The CDR3 reads CASSIDRRVGVFNQPQHF. CDR3 sequence (DNA): TGTGCCAGTAGTATAGATCGGAGGGTAGGGGTCTTCAATCAGCCCCAGCATTTT.

CDR3 sequence (DNA): TGTGCCACCAGCAGAGCAAACAATGAGCAGTTCTTC. This gives the protein CATSRANNEQFF. J is TRBJ2-1 and V is TRBV15; D not certain. Trimming removed 1 base from V and 5 bases from J, with 3 bases in between. The germline V gene encodes CDR1 LNHNV and CDR2 YYDKDF (reference sequence). The CDR3 length is 12 residues.

The rearrangement uses TRBV30 and TRBJ2-1, with D perhaps TRBD1 (6 bases). CDR1 and CDR2 (germline): GTSNPN, SVGIG (reference sequence). Trimming cost V 5 bases and J 5 bases, with 16 bases left between them. The CDR3 extends over 14 amino acids. CDR3 sequence: CAWATGRPNNEQFF. CDR3 DNA sequence: TGTGCCTGGGCTACAGGGAGACCCAACAATGAGCAGTTCTTC.

This clone was found many times. V is TRBV28 and J is TRBJ1-5, with 9 bases aligning to TRBD1. The V gene end was trimmed by 6 bases and the J gene end by 0 bases; junction bases not matched to a gene: 9. The CDR3 sequence is 17 residues long. The germline V gene encodes CDR1 MDHEN and CDR2 SYDVKM. The CDR3 is CASRNRDRAYSNQPQHF. CDR3 bases: TGTGCCAGCAGGAACCGGGACAGGGCCTATAGCAATCAGCCCCAGCATTTT. Using reference TRBV28 and TRBJ1-5 for the parts outside the CDR3, the full variable domain is DVKVTQSSRYLVKRTGEKVFLECVQDMDHENMFWYRQDPGLGLRLIYFSYDVKMKEKGDIPEGYSVSREKKERFSLILESASTNQTSMYLCASRNRDRAYSNQPQHFGDGTRLSIL.

This clone was recorded once. The V call is TRBV7-2, the J call TRBJ2-7; tentative D call: TRBD2 (6 bases). This CDR3 has 15 residues. The germline CDR1 and CDR2 sequences are SGHTA and FQGNSA. Trimming pared 1 base from V and 2 bases from J, leaving 12 bases between. CDR3 region: CASSLGSGPAYEQYF. CDR3 nucleotide sequence: TGTGCCAGCAGCTTAGGTAGCGGTCCTGCCTACGAGCAGTACTTC. Full variable domain (rest looked up from reference TRBV7-2 and TRBJ2-7): GAGVSQSPSNKVTEKGKDVELRCDPISGHTALYWYRQSLGQGLEFLIYFQGNSAPDKSGLPSDRFSAERTGGSVSTLTIQRTQQEDSAVYLCASSLGSGPAYEQYFGPGTRLTVT.

This sequence joins TRBV29-1 and TRBJ2-3; no definite D call. Per the germline V gene, CDR1 is SQVTM and CDR2 is ANQGSEA. Trimming cost V 2 bases and J 2 bases, with 8 bases left between them. The CDR3 contains 13 residues. The CDR3 here is CSVENPATDTQYF. The CDR3 DNA reads TGCAGCGTTGAAAACCCTGCCACAGATACGCAGTATTTT.

The V gene is TRBV5-6, the J gene TRBJ2-7; 8 bases align to TRBD1. Germline CDR1 SGHDT, CDR2 YYEEEE. The CDR3 extends over 16 amino acids. J was trimmed by 4 bases and V by 4 bases; bases with no gene match: 13. Here the CDR3 reads CASSPGTGPRGYEQYF. Here the CDR3 DNA reads TGTGCCAGCAGCCCTGGGACAGGCCCACGGGGATACGAGCAGTACTTC. Full variable domain (outside the CDR3, taken from reference TRBV5-6 and TRBJ2-7): DAGVTQSPTHLIKTRGQQVTLRCSPKSGHDTVSWYQQALGQGPQFIFQYYEEEERQRGNFPDRFSGHQFPNYSSELNVNALLLGDSALYLCASSPGTGPRGYEQYFGPGTRLTVT.

The V gene is TRBV7-8, the J gene TRBJ2-7; a possible D gene is TRBD2 (6 bases). V was cut by 6 bases and J by 0 bases, with 18 bases left in between. The CDR3 runs 16 residues. Germline V gene sequence: CDR1 SGHVS, CDR2 FQNEAQ. As DNA, the CDR3 is TGTGCCAGCAGAGGTCGGGGCGGGATAGACTCCTACGAGCAGTACTTC. Amino acid sequence: CASRGRGGIDSYEQYF. The full variable domain, with the rest looked up from reference TRBV7-8 and TRBJ2-7, is GAGVSQSPRYKVAKRGQDVALRCDPISGHVSLFWYQQALGQGPEFLTYFQNEAQLDKSGLPSDRFFAERPEGSVSTLKIQRTQQEDSAVYLCASRGRGGIDSYEQYFGPGTRLTVT.

This chain joins TRBV7-9 and TRBJ1-1; D is ambiguous. The V gene's germline CDR1 is SEHNR and CDR2 FQNEAQ (reference sequence). The CDR3 is 14 amino acids. The V and J ends lost 1 base and 3 bases respectively, with 9 bases between them. The CDR3 DNA is TGTGCCAGCAGCTTAGTGGTTGGTTACACTGAAGCTTTCTTT. This encodes CASSLVVGYTEAFF. Together with reference TRBV7-9 and TRBJ1-1, the CDR3 gives the full variable domain: DTGVSQNPRHKITKRGQNVTFRCDPISEHNRLYWYRQTLGQGPEFLTYFQNEAQLEKSRLLSDRFSAERPKGSFSTLEIQRTEQGDSAMYLCASSLVVGYTEAFFGQGTRLTVV.